This T cell receptor (beta chain) was documented in a study of cytomegalovirus exposure and HLA in healthy donors. Study findings and constraints: In terms of immune exposure information, only CMV serostatus was available. Fewer N-insertions than the roughly 670-donor mean were reportedly shown by an Asian-associated ancestry cluster in a later analysis. It was likely that a cluster of highly shared sequence variants was a sequencing artifact.

Primers for the PCR totalled 60 Vbeta and 13 Jbeta. Generated by immunoSEQ multiplex PCR, the TCRdb table keeps only in-frame clones and is missing some. The sample includes around 97,000 clones, roughly 70% of them seen just once. This clone was found a few times. The antigen is undetermined. Source material: PBMCs. The origin of this receptor is a woman in her forties or fifties in good health and CMV-seronegative.

The CDR3 protein is CASSPDGTNAEMNTIYF. The CDR3 DNA reads as TGTGCCAGCTCACCGGACGGGACAAACGCGGAGATGAACACCATATATTTT. The chain joins TRBV18 to TRBJ1-3, with D maybe TRBD1 (6 bases). The V and J ends lost 3 bases and 7 bases respectively, with 22 bases between them. The CDR3 is 17 residues long. Germline loops: CDR1 KGHSH, CDR2 LQKENI.